The following is a TCR beta chain sequence with its context. The V gene's germline CDR1 is LNHDA and CDR2 SQIVND (reference sequence). V gave up 6 bases and J gave up 0 bases; unmatched junction bases: 5. The CDR3 spans 16 residues. Profiled with immunoSEQ multiplex PCR; TCRdb holds only in-frame clones, not every one. The sample lists about 2,500,000 clones, 85% to 95% occurring once. This sample was included in a study of shared clonotypes between healthy human individuals. The source of this sequence is a man aged 18-30 years in good health. The sample consisted of naive CD4+ T cells sorted from blood. Subset given: CD45RA+ positively selected. J is TRBJ1-6 and V is TRBV19, with TRBD1 matching 7 bases. Here the CDR3 DNA reads TGTGCCAGTAGCCTGGGACAGAGCTCCTATAATTCACCCCTCCACTTT. It translates to CASSLGQSSYNSPLHF.